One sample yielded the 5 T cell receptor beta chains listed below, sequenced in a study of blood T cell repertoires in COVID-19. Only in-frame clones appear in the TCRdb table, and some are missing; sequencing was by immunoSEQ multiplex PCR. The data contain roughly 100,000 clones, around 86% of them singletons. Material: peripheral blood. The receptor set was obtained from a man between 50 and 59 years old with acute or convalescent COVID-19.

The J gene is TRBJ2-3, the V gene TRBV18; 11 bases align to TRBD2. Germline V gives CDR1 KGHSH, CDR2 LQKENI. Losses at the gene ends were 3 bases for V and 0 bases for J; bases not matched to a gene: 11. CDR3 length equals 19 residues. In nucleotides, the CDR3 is TGTGCCAGCTCACCCTCACCGGGACTAGCGGTTTACAGCACAGATACGCAGTATTTT. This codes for CASSPSPGLAVYSTDTQYF.

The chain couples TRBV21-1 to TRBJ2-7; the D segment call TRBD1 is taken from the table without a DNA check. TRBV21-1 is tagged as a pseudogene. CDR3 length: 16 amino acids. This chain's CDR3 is CASSGSGDRESYEQYF. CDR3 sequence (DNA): TGTGCCAGCAGCGGCTCGGGGGACAGGGAATCCTACGAGCAGTACTTC.

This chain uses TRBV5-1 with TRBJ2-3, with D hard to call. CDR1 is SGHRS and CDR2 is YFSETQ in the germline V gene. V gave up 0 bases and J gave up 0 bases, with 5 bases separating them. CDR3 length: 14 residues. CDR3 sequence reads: CASSLETSTDTQYF. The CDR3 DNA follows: TGCGCCAGCAGCTTGGAGACTAGCACAGATACGCAGTATTTT. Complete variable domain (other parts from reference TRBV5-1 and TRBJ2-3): KAGVTQTPRYLIKTRGQQVTLSCSPISGHRSVSWYQQTPGQGLQFLFEYFSETQRNKGNFPGRFSGRQFSNSRSEMNVSTLELGDSALYLCASSLETSTDTQYFGPGTRLTVL.

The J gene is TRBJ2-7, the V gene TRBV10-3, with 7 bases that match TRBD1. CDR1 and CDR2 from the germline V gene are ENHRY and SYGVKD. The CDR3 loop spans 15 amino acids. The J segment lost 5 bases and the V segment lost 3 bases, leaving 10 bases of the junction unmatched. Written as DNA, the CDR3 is TGTGCCATCAGTGAAGGACAGGTGTTGAAAAACGAGCAGTACTTC. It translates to CAISEGQVLKNEQYF.

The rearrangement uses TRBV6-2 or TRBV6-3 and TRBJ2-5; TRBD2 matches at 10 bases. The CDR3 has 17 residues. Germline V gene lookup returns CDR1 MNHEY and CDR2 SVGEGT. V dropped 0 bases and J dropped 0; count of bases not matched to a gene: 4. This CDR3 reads CASSYSVGTSDQETQYF. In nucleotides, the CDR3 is TGTGCCAGCAGTTACTCCGTCGGGACTAGCGACCAAGAGACCCAGTACTTC.